What follows is one T cell receptor (beta chain) and its context. This record comes from a study of blood T cell repertoires in COVID-19. Across the study: Sites across the United States, Italy and Spain contributed samples from acute and convalescent COVID-19. T cells, B-cell-depleted T cells, or PBMCs supplied cDNA or gDNA.

Per the original methods: From reference gene primer amplification, estimates of nucleated cell counts were derived. Libraries were prepared by immunoSEQ multiplex PCR; TCRdb keeps only in-frame clonotypes and omits some of them. D and trimming come from the DNA, and the V and J calls and clone size come from that table. The sample has 200,000 to 300,000 clones; approximately 83% are singletons. The V and J ends lost 5 bases and 3 bases respectively, with 16 bases between them. In germline, CDR1 is SQVTM, CDR2 ANQGSEA. The CDR3 totals 14 residues. V and J are TRBV29-1 and TRBJ1-1; D may be TRBD1 (6 bases). Sequenced material: peripheral blood. The sequence derives from a man in his forties or fifties with acute or convalescent COVID-19. CDR3: CSVTPGGADTEAFF. The CDR3, as DNA: TGCAGCGTTACCCCGGGGGGGGCGGACACTGAAGCTTTCTTT.